Listed below are T cell receptor beta chains from one sample, sequenced in a study of blood T cell repertoires in COVID-19. Libraries were prepared by immunoSEQ multiplex PCR; TCRdb keeps only in-frame clonotypes and omits some of them. The sample yields 200,000 to 250,000 clones, about 85% seen once. Material: peripheral blood. These receptors originate from a young woman who had recovered from COVID-19. Both conserved end residues are part of each CDR3. Each record gives: V gene, CDR3 length, D gene, J gene, CDR3 DNA, CDR3 protein. D genes are given only for firm matches.

TRBV6-5	13	-	TRBJ2-7	TGTGCCAGCAGTTATACAGACTCCTACGAGCAGTACTTC	CASSYTDSYEQYF
TRBV5-5	14	-	TRBJ2-1	TGTGCCAGCAGCTTGAAGAGCTCCTACAATGAGCAGTTCTTC	CASSLKSSYNEQFF
TRBV5-8	14	-	TRBJ2-1	TGTGCCAGCAGCTTGACGGGAGATTGGTCTGAGCAGTTCTTC	CASSLTGDWSEQFF
TRBV28	14	TRBD1	TRBJ2-7	TGTGCCAGCATGAAGACAGGGCCGCCCTACGAGCAGTACTTC	CASMKTGPPYEQYF
TRBV11-2	16	-	TRBJ2-7	TGTGCCAGCAGCTTCAGTCAGGGCTCGAGCTCCTACGAGCAGTACTTC	CASSFSQGSSSYEQYF
TRBV7-9	15	-	TRBJ2-7	TGTGCCAGCAGCTTATCGGGCATTGGGGGACTCGAGCAGTACTTC	CASSLSGIGGLEQYF
TRBV27	15	-	TRBJ2-7	TGTGCCAGCAGTCTCACTAGCTCCTCGACCTACGAGCAGTACTTC	CASSLTSSSTYEQYF
TRBV12-3/TRBV12-4	11	-	TRBJ2-2	TGTGCCAGCAGCATCGCGGGGGAGCTGTTTTTT	CASSIAGELFF
TRBV6-2/TRBV6-3	12	-	TRBJ1-5	TGTGCCAGCAGTTCTCCCCCCGGTCCCCAGCATTTT	CASSSPPGPQHF
TRBV7-2	14	-	TRBJ2-1	TGTGCCAGCAACCCGGGTTTGCCCTACAATGAGCAGTTCTTC	CASNPGLPYNEQFF
TRBV6-5	15	TRBD1	TRBJ2-7	TGTGCCAGCAGTGACTCGACAGGGGGCTACCACGAGCAGTACTTC	CASSDSTGGYHEQYF
TRBV5-6	11	-	TRBJ1-1	TGTGCCAGCAGCCGGGGAGGCAAAGCTTTCTTT	CASSRGGKAFF
TRBV12-2	18	-	TRBJ2-2	TGTGCAAGTCGCAGGAATACGGGAGGGCCAATTGACACCGGGGAGCTGTTTTTT	CASRRNTGGPIDTGELFF